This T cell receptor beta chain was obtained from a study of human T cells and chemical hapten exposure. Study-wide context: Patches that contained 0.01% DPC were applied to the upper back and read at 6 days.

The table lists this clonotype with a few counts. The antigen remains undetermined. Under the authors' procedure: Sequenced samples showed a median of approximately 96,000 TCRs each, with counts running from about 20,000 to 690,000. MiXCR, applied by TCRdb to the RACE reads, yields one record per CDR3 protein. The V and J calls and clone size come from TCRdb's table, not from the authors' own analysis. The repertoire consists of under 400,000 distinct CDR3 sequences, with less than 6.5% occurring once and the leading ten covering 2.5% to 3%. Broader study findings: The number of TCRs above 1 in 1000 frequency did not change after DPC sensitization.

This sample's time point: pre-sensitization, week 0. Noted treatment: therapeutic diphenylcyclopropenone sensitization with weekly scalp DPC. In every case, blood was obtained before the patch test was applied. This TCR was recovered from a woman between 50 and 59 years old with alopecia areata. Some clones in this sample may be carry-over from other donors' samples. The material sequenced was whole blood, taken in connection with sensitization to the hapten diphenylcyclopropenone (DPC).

The CDR3, as DNA: TGTGCCAGCAGTTTCGGGGGGGCGATCTATGGCTACACCTTC. Translated: CASSFGGAIYGYTF. The gene calls are TRBV12-3 or TRBV12-4 and TRBJ1-2; possible D gene TRBD1, 6 bases. The CDR3 is 14 amino acids. Trimming took off 3 bases at V and 4 bases at J, with 12 bases between the two ends.